This TCR beta chain was sequenced in a study of cytomegalovirus exposure and HLA in healthy donors. The PCR contained 60 Vbeta and 13 Jbeta primers. Assay used: immunoSEQ multiplex PCR; TCRdb lists only in-frame clones, some missing. Of around 130,000 clones listed, roughly 77% are singletons. Trimming stripped 0 bases from V and 7 bases from J, with 6 bases between. The germline gives CDR1 SGHVS, CDR2 FNYEAQ. The CDR3 runs to 12 residues. Sequencing was carried out using PBMCs. The chain joins TRBV7-6 to TRBJ1-1; D gene ambiguous. The receptor's source is a man aged 35 to 55 in good health and CMV-seronegative. CDR3: CASSLASIEAFF. DNA for the CDR3: TGTGCCAGCAGCTTAGCGTCCATTGAAGCTTTCTTT.